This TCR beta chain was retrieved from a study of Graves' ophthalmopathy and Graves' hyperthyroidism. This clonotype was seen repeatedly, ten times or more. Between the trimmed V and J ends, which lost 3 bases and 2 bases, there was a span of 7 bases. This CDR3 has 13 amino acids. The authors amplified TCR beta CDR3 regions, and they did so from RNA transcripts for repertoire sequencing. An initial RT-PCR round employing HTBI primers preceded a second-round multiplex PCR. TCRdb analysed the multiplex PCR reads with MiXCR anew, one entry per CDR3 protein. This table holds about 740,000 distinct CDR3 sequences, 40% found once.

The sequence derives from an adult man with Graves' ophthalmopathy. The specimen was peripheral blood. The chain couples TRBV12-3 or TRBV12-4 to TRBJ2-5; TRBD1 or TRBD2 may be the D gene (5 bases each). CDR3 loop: CASSFWGQETQYF. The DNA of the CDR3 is TGTGCCAGCAGTTTTTGGGGGCAAGAGACCCAGTACTTC.